The clone carrying this T cell receptor beta chain was counted many times. With 1 base removed from V and 2 bases from J, the gap between germline ends came to 9 bases. The CDR3 consists of 14 residues. Germline CDR1 SGHRS, CDR2 YFSETQ. The data stem from a study of T cells after yellow fever vaccination. Each CDR3 protein is one row after TCRdb ran MiXCR on the 5' RACE reads. The table lists 150,000 to 200,000 distinct CDR3 sequences, roughly a tenth of them singletons. The chain uses TRBV5-1 and TRBJ2-5; D not resolved. The input for sequencing was CD8+ T cells sorted from PBMCs, taken 45 days after the yellow fever booster vaccination. The clonotype originates from a young man who received the YFV17D yellow fever vaccine. CDR3 region: CASSLRRLQETQYF. In nucleotides, the CDR3 is TGCGCCAGCAGCTTGCGACGGTTACAAGAGACCCAGTACTTC.